This T cell receptor beta chain derives from a study of cytomegalovirus exposure and HLA in healthy donors (dated by TCRdb to 2016 to 2017). Concerning the study at large: An earlier analysis of approximately 550 of the donors reported more than 250 Gb of sequence data and 117 million unique TCR beta sequences from roughly 180 million T cells. An early release that covered about 640 HLA-typed donors contained approximately 300 gigabases of sequencing data and 85 million to 100 million unique TCR sequences. Of the roughly 400 genotyped donors, 65% to 90% fell in the genetic ancestry cluster associated with self-reported Caucasian donors. The aim of the study was to test whether cataloging public T cell receptors could identify signatures of past pathogen exposure. The T cell repertoires of 550 to 850 subjects were profiled by immunosequencing and related to cytomegalovirus serostatus. Along with the approximately 650-subject first cohort, a separate validation cohort of over a hundred different subjects was used. To predict cytomegalovirus infection status, the study combined high-throughput TCR immunosequencing, statistical association of individual TCRs with disease status, and machine learning. A later analysis re-analyzed previously published TCR beta repertoires from approximately 670 donors and added high-resolution HLA genotyping to study TCR occurrence patterns. Rather than drawing on any new phenotypic data, the later analysis identified candidate immune exposures from TCR beta sequences and the way those sequences occurred across donors. An earlier analysis of around 540 of the donors applied high-throughput TCR beta sequencing to assess whether each TCR beta V gene segment acted as functional or pseudogenic. Donor age, sex, ethnicity and CMV serostatus were compiled together with the repertoire data. In a later genetic analysis, genome-wide SNP genotypes for about three fifths of the roughly 670 donors were used, and that subset was treated as a discovery cohort. Every discovery cohort repertoire had been produced on one sequencing platform. Class I and class II HLA loci were covered by the typing at four-digit resolution. Typing coverage varied by locus: roughly 620-640 donors for A, B, C, DRB1 and DQB1; some 520 for DQA1; more than 600 for DPA1; approximately 470 for DPB1. Roughly 5 DR-DQ haplotypes were treated as single units for association and clustering because of strong linkage in the cohort. On average, around 230,000 unique TCR beta nucleotide sequences were sequenced per donor among some 420 genotyped donors of the cohort, with around 19% of those sequences being non-productive.

Library creation used the immunoSEQ multiplex PCR assay. For the multiplex PCR, a mixture combining 60 forward primers for TCR Vbeta segments and 13 reverse primers for TCR Jbeta segments was used. The CDR3 region of rearranged TCR beta genes was amplified from genomic DNA by a multiplex PCR assay. On the Illumina HiSeq System, the amplified TCR beta libraries were sequenced as 87-base-pair reads. In the authors' own workflow: In a later analysis, some 80 million unique TCR beta chains were counted across the approximately 620 repertoires, and approximately 9.9 million of these chains were shared by at least two donors. To remove PCR and sequencing errors, raw reads were error-corrected and collapsed into unique sequences using a nearest-neighbor algorithm that merged closely related sequences. Alignment of CDR3 sequences to IMGT reference sequences was used to assign V, D and J gene segments. For a sequence to be retained, a match of at least six nucleotides was required to both a V gene segment and a J gene segment. Rearrangements were called productive when the CDR3 lacked stop codons and stayed in frame with V and J; all others were non-productive. CDR3 was defined according to IMGT convention as the region running from the second conserved V-encoded cysteine to the conserved J-encoded phenylalanine. In an earlier analysis of around 570 of the donors, sequences lacking an unambiguous match to a single V gene segment were excluded. An earlier analysis of roughly 590 of the donors called V segments functional above 56.7% productive rearrangements and segregating when the between-donor standard deviation exceeded 5%. A statistical classification framework was developed to diagnose cytomegalovirus status using the catalog of TCR beta chain sequences. A later analysis assigned V and J genes by comparing TCR nucleotide sequences with IMGT/GENE-DB human TR gene sequences. In a later analysis, CDR3 sequences and most-parsimonious VDJ recombination scenarios were assigned using the TCRdist pipeline. In a later analysis, every TCR beta chain was defined by the combination of its CDR3 amino acid sequence and its V-gene family, and reads without a unique V-gene family were dropped. As a way to deal with suspected cross-contamination and a sequencing artifact, a later analysis dropped nearly 600 nucleotide sequences that were highly shared and had low generation probability. A later analysis calculated a clonal expansion index for each public chain from normalized within-repertoire ranks of inferred template counts. A later analysis computed generation probabilities with a VDJ recombination model fitted to out-of-frame rearrangements, and checked the results against IGoR. A later analysis scored TCR-TCR, TCR-HLA and TCR-CMV co-occurrence with hypergeometric tests, applying a repertoire-size bias correction to TCR pairs. A later analysis estimated false discovery rates by permuting HLA or CMV assignments 20 times. In a later analysis, co-occurring TCRs were grouped using DBSCAN, with TCRdist sequence similarity added in when clustering inside HLA-allele-positive subsets. Repertoires with fewer than 30,000 or more than 120,000 public chains were left out of co-occurrence clustering, as were five repertoires with anomalous nucleotide sharing. TCRdb stores this immuneACCESS table with in-frame sequences only. Part of the clones is absent; in the studies checked, under half of the shortfall reflects unresolved V genes, and no reason is known for the rest. That table gives V, J and clone size, and the DNA gave D and trimming. Here the sample has approximately 270,000 clones; 75% to 85% occur a single time. The top ten clones comprise approximately 0.3% of the sample.

Broader findings and caveats from the paper: The authors suggested that the approach could potentially be generalized to other disease states and immunological phenotypes. According to a later genetic analysis, donors in an Asian-associated ancestry cluster had fewer N-insertions in productive TCRs than the approximately 670-donor mean. In an earlier analysis of approximately 590 of the donors, most TCR beta V segments appeared in productive rearrangements about 90% or about 30% of the time, broadly matching IMGT annotations. Because HLA typing was unavailable for some donors at each locus, only the typed subset was used in association tests. A few of the identified cytomegalovirus-associated TCR beta chains were confirmed in vitro to be specific for cytomegalovirus antigens. According to a later analysis, parvovirus B19, influenza, CMV and Epstein-Barr virus appeared linked to several top co-occurrence clusters. A group of highly shared sequence variants was considered likely to be a technical artifact of the sequencing pipeline. Across donors, most TCR sequences were observed very rarely, whereas some public TCRs were present in many individuals. A further reported finding was that TCR beta sequences accurately predicted the HLA-A and HLA-B alleles for most subjects in the first cohort. Specific HLA alleles were associated with over 15,000 TCR beta sequences at a false discovery rate of 0.05 in a later analysis. This cohort had only TCR beta chains sequenced, and the lack of alpha or paired-chain data limited which features could be detected. Assigning TCR associations to individual alleles was difficult when HLA alleles, especially DR and DQ, strongly co-occurred. Roughly uniform sequencing depth across donors was assumed in presence/absence analyses, although this assumption may not hold. CMV serostatus was the only immune exposure information available for the cohort. A later genetic analysis associated a missense DCLRE1C variant with V-gene and J-gene trimming of TCR beta chains, and an independent cohort replicated the association. Linkage disequilibrium might explain the correlated functional status among segregating V segments, but an unknown experimental factor could not be excluded. A later analysis found that most CMV-associated TCR beta chains appeared HLA-restricted, with HLA associations seemingly driven largely by CMV exposure. Cytomegalovirus status was reported to be diagnosed by the classifier with high specificity and sensitivity in both the original and validation cohorts. Because counts were too low, roughly 18 rarely observed V segments, including chromosome 9 orphons, were left out of the earlier analysis of about 500 of the donors. Some IMGT-functional V segments, including TRBV6-2 and TRBV6-3, could not be distinguished by the 87-base-pair reads and were therefore excluded. A later analysis found that HLA-associated TCR beta chains were more clonally expanded and had lower generation probabilities than equally common non-associated chains. A later analysis found that TCR association rates varied across HLA loci, with DRB1 alleles showing the most associated TCRs and HLA-C alleles the fewest. The study gave a list of some 150 TCR beta chains associated with cytomegalovirus.

Remarks on this clone: Its binding antigen is unknown. One base away there is no much larger clone; base qualities are not given. The same CDR3 also results from other DNA sequences found in this sample.

The cohort consisted of 650 to 850 healthy bone marrow donors. At the time of sampling, all cohort members were nominally healthy, though unrecorded immune exposures were likely present. The donor tested CMV seronegative, placing the donor among the approximately 400 seronegative members of the cohort. Every donor gave a peripheral blood sample, and the peripheral blood mononuclear cells from that sample were used for TCR beta sequencing. Genomic DNA extraction from the blood cell samples was performed with the Qiagen DNeasy Blood Extraction Kit. The CDR3 holds 14 amino acids from the cysteine to the phenylalanine. Kept here is only the CDR3 DNA, which spans 42 bases and is read in frame from base 1. The germline V gene specifies SGDLS as CDR1 and YYNGEE as CDR2. After removal of 1 base from V and 4 bases from J, the junction retains 5 bases not matched to a gene.

This clonotype was sampled from a girl aged 2-9 years in good health and CMV-seronegative. The sample consisted of PBMCs. Recombination linked TRBV9 to TRBJ2-7, with 7 central nucleotides matching TRBD1. The bases read TGTGCCAGCAGCGTAAGTGGGACAGCTTACGAGCAGTACTTC. Its coded protein is CASSVSGTAYEQYF.